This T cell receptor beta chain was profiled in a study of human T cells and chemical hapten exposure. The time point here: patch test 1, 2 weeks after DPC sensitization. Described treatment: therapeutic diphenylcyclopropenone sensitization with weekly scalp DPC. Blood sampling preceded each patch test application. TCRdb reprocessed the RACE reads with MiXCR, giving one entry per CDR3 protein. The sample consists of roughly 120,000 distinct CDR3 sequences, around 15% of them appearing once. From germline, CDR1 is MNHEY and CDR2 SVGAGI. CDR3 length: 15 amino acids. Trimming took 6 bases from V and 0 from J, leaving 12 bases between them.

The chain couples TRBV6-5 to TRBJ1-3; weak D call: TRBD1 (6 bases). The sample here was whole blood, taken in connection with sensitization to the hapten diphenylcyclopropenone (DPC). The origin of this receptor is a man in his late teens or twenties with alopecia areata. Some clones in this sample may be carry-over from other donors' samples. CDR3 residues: CASRLQGSSGNTIYF. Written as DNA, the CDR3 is TGTGCCAGCAGACTACAGGGTAGCTCTGGAAACACCATATATTTT.